Presented here are 30 T cell receptor beta chains from one specimen sequenced in a study of blood T cell repertoires in COVID-19. Profiling relied on immunoSEQ multiplex PCR, and the TCRdb table lists in-frame clones only, not all of them. The sample lists around 230,000 clones; over 65% were seen once. The sample was peripheral blood. These receptors all stem from a woman in her 70s with active or convalescent COVID-19.

The CDR3 sequence: CASSAGTGARSPLHF. The DNA for the CDR3 is TGTGCCAGCAGCGCGGGGACAGGGGCTCGTTCACCCCTCCACTTT. The chain couples TRBV3-1 (or the pseudogene TRBV3-2) to TRBJ1-6, with TRBD1 matching 10 bases. V trimming: 5 bases; J trimming: 9 bases; junction bases outside the gene matches: 7. The CDR3 extends over 15 amino acids. Germline CDR1 is LGHDT and CDR2 is YNNKEL (reference sequence).

V usage is TRBV10-3 and J usage is TRBJ1-2, with 7 bases aligning to TRBD1. The CDR3 length is 15 residues. Germline values: CDR1 ENHRY, CDR2 SYGVKD. V shed 3 bases and J 2 bases; nucleotides not matched to a gene: 6. This chain's CDR3 is CAISDQGESNYGYTF. The CDR3 nucleotides read TGTGCCATCAGTGACCAGGGGGAATCCAACTATGGCTACACCTTC.

V and J are TRBV7-9 and TRBJ1-1; D might be TRBD1 (5 bases). The CDR3 covers 14 residues. Germline CDR1 reads SEHNR; CDR2 reads FQNEAQ (reference sequence). Trimming removed 4 bases from V and 5 bases from J, with 14 bases in between. The CDR3 spells CASSSKRQTTEAFF. In DNA form, the CDR3 reads TGTGCCAGCAGCTCGAAACGACAGACTACTGAAGCTTTCTTT.

The V and J genes are TRBV11-2 and TRBJ1-3; D is uncertain. The CDR3 contains 15 residues. In germline, CDR1 is SGHAT, CDR2 FQNNGV. Trimming cost V 1 base and J 0 bases, with 7 bases left between them. CDR3 bases: TGTGCCAGCAGCTTAGGGGCCCACTCTGGAAACACCATATATTTT. Protein product: CASSLGAHSGNTIYF.

The chain links TRBV3-1 (or the pseudogene TRBV3-2) to TRBJ2-7; D is unclear. V was trimmed by 1 base and J by 6 bases, leaving 13 bases between them. The CDR3 runs 14 residues. CDR1 and CDR2 from the germline V gene are LGHDT and YNNKEL (reference sequence). CDR3: CASSQAGPNAEQYF. The CDR3 region has the DNA TGTGCCAGCAGCCAAGCAGGTCCAAACGCCGAGCAGTACTTC.

V gene TRBV7-3 combines with J gene TRBJ1-2, with a weak D call TRBD1 (5 bases). The CDR3 has 13 amino acids. The germline gives CDR1 SGHTA, CDR2 FQGTGA. The V gene lost 5 bases and the J gene lost 2 bases, with 9 bases spanning the gap. CDR3 sequence reads: CASSLQGNYGYTF. DNA for the CDR3: TGTGCCAGCAGCCTTCAGGGAAACTATGGCTACACCTTC.

The chain couples TRBV25-1 to TRBJ2-7; D uncertain. The CDR3 spans 12 residues. The ends were cut back, 5 bases at V and 3 bases at J, with 8 bases in the middle. CDR1 is MGHDK, CDR2 SYGVNS, per germline. This CDR3 reads CASSPNIYEQYF. CDR3 DNA: TGTGCCAGCAGTCCAAACATCTACGAGCAGTACTTC.

The chain uses TRBV7-2 and TRBJ2-1; 8 bases map to TRBD2. The V gene's germline CDR1 is SGHTA and CDR2 FQGNSA. The CDR3 runs 14 residues. V shed 3 bases, J shed 3 bases, and the junction held 1 base outside the gene matches. CDR3 nucleotide sequence: TGTGCCAGCAGCTTTAGCGGGGACTACAATGAGCAGTTCTTC. It specifies CASSFSGDYNEQFF.

This chain connects TRBV18 to TRBJ2-2; 7 bases align to TRBD2. CDR3 length: 13 amino acids. Germline trimming cut 8 bases from V and 5 bases from J; bases unmatched to any gene: 5. The germline CDR1 and CDR2 sequences are KGHSH and LQKENI. This CDR3 reads CASHPGGTGELFF. CDR3 nucleotides: TGTGCCAGCCATCCGGGGGGTACCGGGGAGCTGTTTTTT. Combining the CDR3 with reference TRBV18 and TRBJ2-2 gives the whole variable domain NAGVMQNPRHLVRRRGQEARLRCSPMKGHSHVYWYRQLPEEGLKFMVYLQKENIIDESGMPKERFSAEFPKEGPSILRIQQVVRGDSAAYFCASHPGGTGELFFGEGSRLTVL.

The rearrangement links TRBV5-1 to TRBJ2-5; 8 nucleotides line up with TRBD1. Trimming at V came to 3 bases and at J to 5 bases, leaving 6 bases not matched to a gene. The CDR3 length is 14 residues. Germline-derived CDR1 and CDR2 are SGHRS and YFSETQ. CDR3 sequence reads: CASSSGQAGETQYF. Written as DNA, the CDR3 is TGCGCCAGCAGCTCGGGACAGGCGGGGGAGACCCAGTACTTC.

This clone was seen a single time. This same CDR3 is encoded by further DNA sequences in the sample. The gene calls are TRBV7-2 and TRBJ2-7; 10 bases fit TRBD1. The CDR3 contains 15 residues. Per the germline V gene, CDR1 is SGHTA and CDR2 is FQGNSA. With 5 bases clipped from V and 3 bases from J, the junction kept 7 bases outside the gene matches. CDR3: CASSPWGDRGYEQYF. The CDR3 region has the DNA TGTGCCAGCAGCCCCTGGGGGGACAGGGGCTACGAGCAGTACTTC.

CDR3: CASSPFYSTGMNTEAFF. The DNA of the CDR3 is TGTGCCAGCAGCCCATTTTACAGTACCGGGATGAACACTGAAGCTTTCTTT. The J gene is TRBJ1-1, the V gene TRBV3-1 (or the pseudogene TRBV3-2); D is unresolved. Germline V CDR1 and CDR2: LGHDT, YNNKEL (reference sequence). V was clipped by 4 bases and J by 0 bases, with 18 bases between them. The CDR3 extends over 17 amino acids.

This clone was detected once. The V gene is TRBV7-2, the J gene TRBJ1-2, with D maybe TRBD1 (5 bases). The CDR3 totals 14 residues. V lost 7 bases to trimming and J lost 0 bases, with 12 bases between them. In germline, CDR1 is SGHTA, CDR2 FQGNSA. The CDR3 bases are TGTGCCAGCACCCCGACAGCGACTAACTATGGCTACACCTTC. Translation: CASTPTATNYGYTF.

The chain joins TRBV11-2 to TRBJ1-5, with a possible D match to TRBD1 (5 bases). The CDR3 is 15 amino acids. Germline CDR1 and CDR2: SGHAT and FQNNGV. Trimming took off 2 bases at V and 3 bases at J, with 11 bases between the two ends. The CDR3 DNA is TGTGCCAGCAGCTTATACGGGGGAATCAATCAGCCCCAGCATTTT. Translation: CASSLYGGINQPQHF.

This clone was counted many times. The genes are TRBV19 and TRBJ1-3; 8 bases are shared with TRBD1. The length of the CDR3 is 15 residues. J lost 0 bases, V lost 10 bases, and 8 bases had no gene match. Germline V lookup: CDR1 LNHDA, CDR2 SQIVND (reference sequence). CDR3 amino acids: CATNQGAHSGNTIYF. The CDR3 region has the DNA TGTGCCACAAACCAGGGGGCCCACTCTGGAAACACCATATATTTT.

This clone was seen a few times. This sequence joins TRBV7-9 and TRBJ1-2; no clear D. Germline assignment: CDR1 SEHNR and CDR2 FQNEAQ (reference sequence). CDR3 length: 11 residues. V was trimmed by 3 bases and J by 6 bases, leaving 5 bases between them. CDR3 DNA: TGTGCCAGCAGCTTGTTAAATGGCTACACCTTC. Its protein product is CASSLLNGYTF.

The V and J genes are TRBV2 and TRBJ1-5, with 9 bases that match TRBD1. CDR1 is SNHLY and CDR2 is FYNNEI in the germline V gene. With 4 bases clipped from V and 6 bases from J, the junction kept 7 bases outside the gene matches. The CDR3 runs 15 residues. CDR3 in amino acids: CASSGDRVVSQPQHF. CDR3 DNA sequence: TGTGCCAGCAGTGGGGACAGGGTTGTGAGTCAGCCCCAGCATTTT.

The chain recombines TRBV12-3 or TRBV12-4 with TRBJ2-5; D is uncertain. V was clipped by 3 bases and J by 5 bases, with 10 bases between them. The CDR3 is 13 residues long. The CDR3 sequence: CASSFAGGETQYF. The DNA for the CDR3 is TGTGCCAGCAGTTTCGCCGGCGGTGAGACCCAGTACTTC.

The chain is built from TRBV7-9 and TRBJ1-2; 7 bases map to TRBD1. J lost 13 bases, V lost 6 bases, and 17 bases had no gene match. The germline V gene encodes CDR1 SEHNR and CDR2 FQNEAQ (reference sequence). CDR3 length: 14 residues. The CDR3 bases are TGTGCCAGCAGATTTTCCCGGGACACAGGGGCAACCACCTTC. Amino acid sequence: CASRFSRDTGATTF.

The chain employs TRBV9 and TRBJ2-3; 7 bases match TRBD2. The CDR3 is 15 residues long. J lost 4 bases, V lost 4 bases, and 9 bases had no gene match. Per germline, CDR1 SGDLS and CDR2 YYNGEE. CDR3: CASSSEGGRADTQYF. As DNA, the CDR3 is TGTGCCAGCAGCTCTGAGGGTGGGAGGGCAGATACGCAGTATTTT.

J is TRBJ2-7 and V is TRBV6-2 or TRBV6-3; D might be TRBD1 (6 bases). The CDR3 length is 15 residues. V dropped 6 bases and J dropped 0 bases, with 15 bases sitting between them. Per the germline V gene, CDR1 is MNHEY and CDR2 is SVGEGT. DNA of the CDR3: TGTGCCAGCAGCAGCCAGGGGTCTGGCTCCTACGAGCAGTACTTC. Residues: CASSSQGSGSYEQYF.

The chain links TRBV5-5 to TRBJ2-3, with D tentatively TRBD1 (5 bases). The CDR3 is made up of 15 amino acids. Germline V gives CDR1 SGHKS, CDR2 YYEKEE (reference sequence). V gave up 3 bases and J gave up 3 bases, with 14 bases separating them. The CDR3 region is CASSSPDSLTDTQYF. In nucleotides, the CDR3 is TGTGCCAGCAGCTCCCCCGACAGTTTAACAGATACGCAGTATTTT.

The gene calls are TRBV6-5 and TRBJ1-3, with TRBD1 matching 8 bases. Losses at the gene ends were 5 bases for V and 2 bases for J; bases not matched to a gene: 5. This CDR3 is 15 amino acids long. Germline CDR1 is MNHEY and CDR2 is SVGAGI. For the CDR3, the DNA is TGTGCCAGCAGTCCACAGGGGGTTGCTGGAAACACCATATATTTT. This translates into CASSPQGVAGNTIYF.

V usage is TRBV28 and J usage is TRBJ1-1; D is ambiguous. The CDR3 runs 10 residues. V was shortened by 8 bases and J by 4 bases, with 5 bases between the two germline ends. Germline-derived CDR1 and CDR2 are MDHEN and SYDVKM. The CDR3 DNA sequence: TGTGCCAGCGGCCGCACTGAAGCTTTCTTT. Translation gives CASGRTEAFF. Looking up the rest from reference TRBV28 and TRBJ1-1 gives the full variable domain: DVKVTQSSRYLVKRTGEKVFLECVQDMDHENMFWYRQDPGLGLRLIYFSYDVKMKEKGDIPEGYSVSREKKERFSLILESASTNQTSMYLCASGRTEAFFGQGTRLTVV.

The V and J genes are TRBV27 and TRBJ2-7; 7 bases map to TRBD2. Per germline, CDR1 MNHEY and CDR2 SMNVEV (reference sequence). The V segment lost 2 bases and the J segment 5 bases; nucleotides outside the gene matches: 6. The CDR3 loop spans 14 amino acids. CDR3 in amino acids: CASSLRRESNEQYF. CDR3 nucleotides: TGTGCCAGCAGTTTAAGGCGGGAGAGCAACGAGCAGTACTTC.

The chain couples TRBV19 to TRBJ2-5, with TRBD2 matching over 14 bases. Germline V gene data show CDR1 as LNHDA and CDR2 as SQIVND (reference sequence). Trimming cost V 4 bases and J 5 bases; bases outside gene matches: 18. The CDR3 is 20 residues long. The CDR3 region has the DNA TGTGCCAGTAGTACCCTCCCGGGACTAGCGGGAGAACTGGGGTGGGAGACCCAGTACTTC. The encoded protein is CASSTLPGLAGELGWETQYF.

In DNA, the CDR3 is TGTGCCAGCAGTTTACACGGGGCTGGAAACACCATATATTTT. It is translated as CASSLHGAGNTIYF. V is TRBV27 and J is TRBJ1-3; D is unresolved. This CDR3 comprises 14 residues. Germline lookup yields CDR1 MNHEY and CDR2 SMNVEV (reference sequence). The ends were cut back, 2 bases at V and 2 bases at J, with 7 bases in the middle.

The CDR3 sequence is CASSLTPAGGPTDTQYF. CDR3 sequence (DNA): TGTGCCAGCAGCTTAACCCCAGCGGGGGGGCCAACAGATACGCAGTATTTT. The rearrangement uses TRBV7-3 and TRBJ2-3, with 10 bases aligning to TRBD2. This CDR3 spans 17 amino acids. The V and J ends lost 0 bases and 3 bases, in that order; junction bases with no gene match: 6. CDR1 is SGHTA and CDR2 is FQGTGA in the germline V gene.

V usage is TRBV7-9 and J usage is TRBJ1-5; no clear D. The V end lost 4 bases, the J end lost 0 bases, and 4 bases lay between the germline ends. This CDR3 has 13 amino acids. Per the germline V gene, CDR1 is SEHNR and CDR2 is FQNEAQ (reference sequence). The CDR3 loop is CASSSFSNQPQHF. DNA of the CDR3: TGTGCCAGCAGCTCCTTTAGCAATCAGCCCCAGCATTTT.

The gene calls are TRBV6-2 or TRBV6-3 and TRBJ1-5; TRBD1 matches at 9 bases. CDR3 length equals 15 residues. Germline V gene lookup returns CDR1 MNHEY and CDR2 SVGEGT. V lost 2 bases to trimming and J lost 7 bases; unmatched junction nucleotides: 6. The DNA for the CDR3 is TGTGCCAGCAGTTACCTGGGACAGGGATCCCAGCCCCAGCATTTT. The encoded protein is CASSYLGQGSQPQHF.